This T cell receptor (beta chain) was profiled in a study of glioma-infiltrating T cells. In the study overall: Low-grade gliomas were grade II; glioblastomas were grade IV at initial diagnosis. Glioma patients had dexamethasone for six or fewer days before surgery. General observations from the study: A blood CDR3 motif signature was depleted in highly divergent patients. Gliomas, especially low-grade, showed above-expected tissue-blood divergence; non-neoplastic patients showed below.

As to this clonotype: The antigen is undetermined. The conserved closing phenylalanine or tryptophan is absent in this CDR3, likely reflecting a read error. It is unclear where the CDR3 begins or ends on the DNA, so no DNA is shown, and the CDR3 is as TCRdb lists it.

The iRepertoire nested amplicon-rescue multiplex PCR amplified TCR alpha and beta CDR3s from RNA. One entry per CDR3 protein, called by TCRdb with MiXCR from the multiplex PCR reads. The repertoire holds more than 350,000 distinct CDR3 sequences, with roughly two fifths as singletons. The sequencing input was glioma tissue, nonneoplastic brain tissue, or PBMCs (not recorded which). The TCR originated in a human donor with low-grade glioma or glioblastoma, undergoing nonglioma brain surgery, or in good health (not recorded which).

CDR3: CSARGGAIYGV. The chain combines TRBV20-1 with TRBJ1-5; TRBD1, the D gene given by the table, was not confirmed from the DNA. Germline values: CDR1 DFQATT, CDR2 SNEGSKA (reference sequence). The CDR3 adds up to 11 amino acids, both ends counted.